Listed here is a single T cell receptor beta chain. As yet, its antigen is unknown. Some clones are missing from TCRdb's copy, which holds only in-frame ones; the method was immunoSEQ multiplex PCR. The sample consists of some 61,000 clones, approximately 81% of them appearing once. This entry comes from a study of neoadjuvant anti-PD-1 for oral cavity cancer. Study at large: Patients without progression got a fourth dose around day 43.

General study findings and limits: After neoadjuvant nivolumab, PBMC T cell clonality was significantly higher in non-responders than responders.

Time point defined: after neoadjuvant nivolumab, at surgical resection. The patients had HPV-negative, locally advanced oral cavity squamous cell carcinoma. CDR3 length: 14 amino acids. Germline V gene data show CDR1 as MDHEN and CDR2 as SYDVKM. J was trimmed by 7 bases and V by 5 bases; bases with no gene match: 5. V gene TRBV28 combines with J gene TRBJ2-1; 10 bases agree with TRBD2. The sequencing here drew on PBMCs, taken after nivolumab (anti-PD-1) treatment. The TCR sequence derives from a person aged 35 to 85 with oral cavity squamous cell carcinoma. CDR3 DNA: TGTGCCAGCAGTAGGGCTAGCGGGAGTAATGAGCAGTTCTTC. The encoded protein is CASSRASGSNEQFF. Full variable domain (outside the CDR3, taken from reference TRBV28 and TRBJ2-1): DVKVTQSSRYLVKRTGEKVFLECVQDMDHENMFWYRQDPGLGLRLIYFSYDVKMKEKGDIPEGYSVSREKKERFSLILESASTNQTSMYLCASSRASGSNEQFFGPGTRLTVL.